This note documents a single T cell receptor beta chain sequence. The CDR3 has 15 amino acids. Germline loops: CDR1 MNHEY, CDR2 SVGEGT. After removal of 2 bases from V and 5 bases from J, the junction contained 8 bases not matched to a gene. Produced via immunoSEQ multiplex PCR; TCRdb's table is partial and in-frame only. The sample has about 26,000 clones, 60% to 85% seen once. These data come from a study of blood T cell repertoires in COVID-19. Sequencing was done on a sample of peripheral blood. The chain is built from TRBV6-2 or TRBV6-3 and TRBJ1-2; 7 positions match TRBD1. The receptor was derived from a man aged 80 or over with active or convalescent COVID-19. The chain's CDR3 is CASSYQKGGYYGYTF. The CDR3 DNA reads as TGTGCCAGCAGTTACCAGAAAGGGGGCTATTATGGCTACACCTTC.